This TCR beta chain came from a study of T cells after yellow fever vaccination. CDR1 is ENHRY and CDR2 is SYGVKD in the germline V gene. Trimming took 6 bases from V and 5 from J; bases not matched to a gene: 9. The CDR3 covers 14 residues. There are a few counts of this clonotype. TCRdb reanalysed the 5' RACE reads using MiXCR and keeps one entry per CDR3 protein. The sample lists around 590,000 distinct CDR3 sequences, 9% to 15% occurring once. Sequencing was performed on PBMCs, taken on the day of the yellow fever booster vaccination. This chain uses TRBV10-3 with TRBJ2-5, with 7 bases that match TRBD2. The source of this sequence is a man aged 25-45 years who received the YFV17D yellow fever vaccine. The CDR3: CAIRERQGGETQYF. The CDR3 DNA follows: TGTGCCATCAGGGAAAGGCAGGGAGGGGAGACCCAGTACTTC.